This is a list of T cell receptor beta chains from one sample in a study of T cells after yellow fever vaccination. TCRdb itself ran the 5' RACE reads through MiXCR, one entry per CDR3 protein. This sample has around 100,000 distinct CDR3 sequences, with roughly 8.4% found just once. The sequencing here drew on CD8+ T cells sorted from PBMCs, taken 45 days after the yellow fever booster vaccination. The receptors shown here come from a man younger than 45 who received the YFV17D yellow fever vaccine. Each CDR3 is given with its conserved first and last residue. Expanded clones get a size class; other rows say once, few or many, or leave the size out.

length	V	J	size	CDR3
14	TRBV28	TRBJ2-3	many	CASTRTGATDTQYF
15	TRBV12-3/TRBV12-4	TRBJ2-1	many	CASSSYPSSYNEQFF
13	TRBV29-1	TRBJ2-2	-	CSVEGRNTGELFF
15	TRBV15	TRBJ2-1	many	CATSRDMAQYNEQFF
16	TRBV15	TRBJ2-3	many	CATSRERSGNTDTQYF
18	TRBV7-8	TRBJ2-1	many	CASSPPLAGTSTYNEQFF
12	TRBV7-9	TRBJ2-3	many	CASSSVTDTQYF
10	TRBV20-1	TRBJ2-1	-	CSALEDEQFF
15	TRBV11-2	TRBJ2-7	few	CASSPDERPNYEQYF
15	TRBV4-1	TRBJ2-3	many	CASSRTRGQADTQYF
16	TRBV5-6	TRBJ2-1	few	CASSWATSGSISEQFF
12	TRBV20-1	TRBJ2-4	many	CSASSEENIQYF
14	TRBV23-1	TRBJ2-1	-	CASSPRLGGGEQFF
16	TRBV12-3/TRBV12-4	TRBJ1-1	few	CASSLAPAPLNTEAFF
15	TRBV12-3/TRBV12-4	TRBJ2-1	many	CASSLRTSGSIEQFF
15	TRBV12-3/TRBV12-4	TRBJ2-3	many	CASQERALMADTQYF
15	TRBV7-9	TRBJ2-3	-	CASSLGRSSTDTQYF
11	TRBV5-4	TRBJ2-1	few	CASSSGWEQFF
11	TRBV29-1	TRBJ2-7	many	CSVEQAYEQYF
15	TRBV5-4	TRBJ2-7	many	CASSWGLAGAYEQYF
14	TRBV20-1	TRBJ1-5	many	CSARELGTGQPQHF
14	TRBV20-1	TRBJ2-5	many	CSAPVAVNQETQYF
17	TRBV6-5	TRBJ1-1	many	CASSYSLAGGKDTEAFF
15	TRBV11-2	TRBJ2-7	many	CASSPGGGYTYEQYF
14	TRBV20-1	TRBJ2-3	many	CSAIRLTSTDTQYF
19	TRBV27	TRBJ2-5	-	CASSLPALGGGGLRETQYF
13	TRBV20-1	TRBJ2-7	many	CSAREKSVYEQYF
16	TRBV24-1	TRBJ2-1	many	CATSDPARDLYNEQFF
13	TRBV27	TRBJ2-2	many	CASSLFAGGELFF
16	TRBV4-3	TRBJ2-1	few	CASSQDLAGGFDEQFF
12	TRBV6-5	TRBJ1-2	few	CASTPTGADYTF
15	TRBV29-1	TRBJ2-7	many	CSVEDTGQGLHEQYF
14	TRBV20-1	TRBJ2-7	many	CSARDRENLYEQYF
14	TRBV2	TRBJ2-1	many	CASSESLAGDEQFF